This T cell receptor beta chain was retrieved from a study of blood T cell repertoires in COVID-19. Study-level background: Researchers got acute and convalescent COVID-19 samples from the United States, Italy and Spain.

In the authors' methods: How many nucleated cells were present was estimated from reference gene primer amplification. Method: immunoSEQ multiplex PCR; TCRdb's copy keeps in-frame clones and lacks some. That table gives V, J and clone size, and the DNA gave D and trimming. The sample records approximately 270,000 clones, 65% to 90% being singletons. This CDR3 is 12 amino acids long. Trimming shortened V by 2 bases and J by 5 bases, and 3 bases separated the two germline ends. The germline gives CDR1 LGHNA, CDR2 YSLEER. A single count supports this clone. Participants' own reports of clinical history determined their cohort assignment.

The sample comprised PBMCs or T cells enriched from blood (not recorded which). This TCR derives from a man in his forties or fifties who had recovered from COVID-19. The V gene is TRBV4-3, the J gene TRBJ2-2; D unresolved. The DNA for the CDR3 is TGCGCCAGCAGCCAACAAACCGGGGAGCTGTTTTTT. This translates into CASSQQTGELFF.